The 12 T cell receptor beta chains listed next were all sequenced from one sample in a study of cytomegalovirus exposure and HLA in healthy donors. PCR involved 60 Vbeta and 13 Jbeta primers. Repertoires were generated with immunoSEQ multiplex PCR, while TCRdb's copy carries only in-frame clones and drops some. The sample carries about 130,000 clones, around 70% recorded once. Sequencing input: PBMCs. Every receptor here comes from a man aged 35 to 55 in good health and CMV-seropositive.

This clone occurred once. The chain is built from TRBV11-2 and TRBJ1-1, with D possibly matching TRBD1 (5 bases). The germline V gene has CDR1 SGHAT and CDR2 FQNNGV. V shed 4 bases and J shed 2 bases, with 20 bases lying between them. The CDR3 is 17 amino acids. Written as DNA, the CDR3 is TGTGCCAGCAGCTACTTAACCCCGACAGTCTCAAACACTGAAGCTTTCTTT. Encoded protein: CASSYLTPTVSNTEAFF. Variable domain in full (rest from reference TRBV11-2 and TRBJ1-1): EAGVAQSPRYKIIEKRQSVAFWCNPISGHATLYWYQQILGQGPKLLIQFQNNGVVDDSQLPKDRFSAERLKGVDSTLKIQPAKLEDSAVYLCASSYLTPTVSNTEAFFGQGTRLTVV.

The V call is TRBV29-1, the J call TRBJ2-1; 9 bases map to TRBD1. CDR1 SQVTM and CDR2 ANQGSEA come from the germline V gene. V lost 2 bases and J lost 2; bases outside the gene matches: 7. This CDR3 is 16 amino acids long. CDR3 residues: CSVELFGQGPYNEQFF. The DNA of the CDR3 is TGCAGCGTTGAACTTTTTGGACAGGGGCCCTACAATGAGCAGTTCTTC.

Concerning this clone itself: The identical CDR3 is also encoded by other nucleotide sequences in the sample. This chain links TRBV30 with TRBJ2-5; maybe TRBD1 (6 bases). The germline V and J ends were trimmed by 1 base and 2 bases, with 8 bases remaining between them. CDR1 is GTSNPN, CDR2 SVGIG, per germline (reference sequence). The CDR3 spans 13 residues. The CDR3 spells CAWSGGPQETQYF. CDR3 DNA: TGTGCCTGGAGTGGGGGGCCACAAGAGACCCAGTACTTC.

V usage is TRBV11-2 and J usage is TRBJ2-7; tentatively, D is TRBD1 (6 bases). Per the germline V gene, CDR1 is SGHAT and CDR2 is FQNNGV. V lost 1 base, J lost 5 bases, and 12 bases lay in between. This CDR3 region has 14 residues. The CDR3 coding sequence is TGTGCCAGCAGCTTAGCTGGGGGCGTGGACGAGCAGTACTTC. This gives the protein CASSLAGGVDEQYF.

The rearrangement links TRBV30 to TRBJ1-1; 7 bases map to TRBD1. Germline V lookup: CDR1 GTSNPN, CDR2 SVGIG (reference sequence). The junction had 3 bases not matched to a gene; V was cut back by 5 bases and J by 6 bases. The CDR3 is 11 amino acids. This CDR3 reads CAWDRAAEAFF. Written as DNA, the CDR3 is TGTGCCTGGGACAGGGCGGCTGAAGCTTTCTTT.

The CDR3 DNA follows: TGTGCCAGCAGCTTACGCGGACAGGGGTCGAGCTATGGCTACACCTTC. Protein sequence: CASSLRGQGSSYGYTF. The chain links TRBV5-8 to TRBJ1-2; the match to TRBD1 covers 9 bases. The CDR3 consists of 16 residues. V dropped 2 bases and J dropped 4; count of bases not matched to a gene: 9. From germline, CDR1 is SGHTS and CDR2 YDEGEE.

The V call is TRBV28, the J call TRBJ2-1, with D perhaps matching TRBD2 (5 bases). Germline V gives CDR1 MDHEN, CDR2 SYDVKM. The CDR3 extends over 18 amino acids. The V and J ends lost 5 bases and 0 bases respectively, with 20 bases between them. The CDR3, as DNA: TGTGCCAGCAGTCCGCTTTATGGACTTATTAGCTCCTACAATGAGCAGTTCTTC. Its protein is CASSPLYGLISSYNEQFF.

The rearrangement joins TRBV28 to TRBJ1-6; no firm D call. Deletions cut 2 bases from V and 4 bases from J, with 6 bases between. The CDR3 length is 14 residues. Germline V CDR1 and CDR2: MDHEN, SYDVKM. This chain's CDR3 is CASSLREYNSPLHF. The CDR3 region has the DNA TGTGCCAGCAGTTTAAGGGAGTATAATTCACCCCTCCACTTT.

V and J are TRBV5-1 and TRBJ1-1; possibly TRBD1 for D (5 bases). V was shortened by 1 base and J by 1 base, with 8 bases between the two germline ends. The CDR3 has 14 residues. The germline CDR1 and CDR2 sequences are SGHRS and YFSETQ. The CDR3, as DNA: TGCGCCAGCAGCTTGATCGGGGGGAACACTGAAGCTTTCTTT. Its translation: CASSLIGGNTEAFF.

This clone was observed once. The chain combines TRBV11-1 with TRBJ1-2; maybe TRBD1 (6 bases). V dropped 5 bases and J dropped 3 bases, with 19 bases sitting between them. This CDR3 comprises 16 residues. Germline CDR1 and CDR2: SGHAT and FQDESV (reference sequence). The CDR3 region has the DNA TGTGCCAGCAGCCTGAGTCGCGGGGGGCTTCACTATGGCTACACCTTC. Residues: CASSLSRGGLHYGYTF.

The V gene is TRBV27, the J gene TRBJ1-5; 9 bases are shared with TRBD1. Germline values: CDR1 MNHEY, CDR2 SMNVEV (reference sequence). The CDR3 consists of 14 residues. J lost 3 bases, V lost 6 bases, and 3 bases had no gene match. In DNA form, the CDR3 reads TGTGCCAGCAGCGGGACAGGGTTCAATCAGCCCCAGCATTTT. It encodes CASSGTGFNQPQHF.

This rearrangement joins TRBV2 to TRBJ2-4, with TRBD2 matching over 8 bases. Looked up from germline, CDR1 is SNHLY and CDR2 is FYNNEI. The CDR3 contains 16 residues. The trim removed 7 bases at V and 4 bases at J, leaving 12 bases unmatched. Written as DNA, the CDR3 is TGTGCCAGCACCGATCGGGGGGGGATAGGGAAAAACATTCAGTACTTC. Protein product: CASTDRGGIGKNIQYF.